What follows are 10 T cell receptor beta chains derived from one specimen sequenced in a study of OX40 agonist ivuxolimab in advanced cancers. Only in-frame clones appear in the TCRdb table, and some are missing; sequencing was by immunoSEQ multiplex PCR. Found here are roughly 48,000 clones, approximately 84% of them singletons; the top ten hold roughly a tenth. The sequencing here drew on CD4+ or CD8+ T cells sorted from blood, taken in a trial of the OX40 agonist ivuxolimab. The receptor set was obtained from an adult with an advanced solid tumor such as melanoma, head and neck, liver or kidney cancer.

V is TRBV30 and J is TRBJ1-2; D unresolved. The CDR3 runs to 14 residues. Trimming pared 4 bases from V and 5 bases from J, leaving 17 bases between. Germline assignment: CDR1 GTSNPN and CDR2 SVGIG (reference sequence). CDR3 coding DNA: TGTGCCTGGATTCAGGCGGGTACCCTGTATGGCTACACCTTC. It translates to CAWIQAGTLYGYTF.

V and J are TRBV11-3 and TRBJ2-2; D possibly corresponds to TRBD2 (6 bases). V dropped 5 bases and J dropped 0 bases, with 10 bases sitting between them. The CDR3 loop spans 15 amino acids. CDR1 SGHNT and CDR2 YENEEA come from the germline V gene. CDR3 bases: TGTGCCAGCAGCCCGGGAGTAGCGAACACCGGGGAGCTGTTTTTT. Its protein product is CASSPGVANTGELFF.

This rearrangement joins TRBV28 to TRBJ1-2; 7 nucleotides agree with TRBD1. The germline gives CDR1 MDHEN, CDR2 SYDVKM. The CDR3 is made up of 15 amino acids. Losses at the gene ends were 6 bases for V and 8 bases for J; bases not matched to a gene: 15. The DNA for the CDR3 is TGTGCCAGCAGCCGGGACCCACAGGGGACGGGGGGCTACACCTTC. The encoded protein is CASSRDPQGTGGYTF.

The CDR3 DNA sequence: TGTGCCAGCAGCTTAGAAAGCGGGAGGGCCTACGAGCAGTACTTC. This codes for CASSLESGRAYEQYF. V usage is TRBV11-2 and J usage is TRBJ2-7; 10 bases agree with TRBD2. From germline, CDR1 is SGHAT and CDR2 FQNNGV. This CDR3 has 15 residues. The ends lost 0 bases at V and 2 bases at J; junction bases unmatched: 1. The full variable domain, its missing parts supplied by reference TRBV11-2 and TRBJ2-7, is EAGVAQSPRYKIIEKRQSVAFWCNPISGHATLYWYQQILGQGPKLLIQFQNNGVVDDSQLPKDRFSAERLKGVDSTLKIQPAKLEDSAVYLCASSLESGRAYEQYFGPGTRLTVT.

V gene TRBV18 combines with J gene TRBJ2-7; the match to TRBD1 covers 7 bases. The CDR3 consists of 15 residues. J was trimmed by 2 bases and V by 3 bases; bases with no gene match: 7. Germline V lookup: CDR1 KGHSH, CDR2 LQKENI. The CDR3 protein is CASSPTSGTAYEQYF. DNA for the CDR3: TGTGCCAGCTCACCTACCTCCGGGACAGCCTACGAGCAGTACTTC.

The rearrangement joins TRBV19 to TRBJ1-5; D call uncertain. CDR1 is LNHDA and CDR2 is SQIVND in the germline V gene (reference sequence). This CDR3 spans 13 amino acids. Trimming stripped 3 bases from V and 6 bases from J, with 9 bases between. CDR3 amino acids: CASSIEKPQPQHF. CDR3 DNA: TGTGCCAGTAGTATCGAAAAACCTCAGCCCCAGCATTTT.

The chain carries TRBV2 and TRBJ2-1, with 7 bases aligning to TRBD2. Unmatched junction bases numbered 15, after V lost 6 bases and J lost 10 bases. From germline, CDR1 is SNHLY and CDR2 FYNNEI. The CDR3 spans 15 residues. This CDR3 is CASSLGTTRTREQFF. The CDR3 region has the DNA TGTGCCAGCAGCCTCGGGACTACCCGCACAAGAGAGCAGTTCTTC.

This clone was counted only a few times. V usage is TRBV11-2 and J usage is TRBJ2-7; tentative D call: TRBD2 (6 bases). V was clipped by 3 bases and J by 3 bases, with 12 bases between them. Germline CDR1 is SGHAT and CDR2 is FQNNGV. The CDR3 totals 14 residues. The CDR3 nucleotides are TGTGCCAGCAGCTTCGAGGAGGGAAACTACGAGCAGTACTTC. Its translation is CASSFEEGNYEQYF.

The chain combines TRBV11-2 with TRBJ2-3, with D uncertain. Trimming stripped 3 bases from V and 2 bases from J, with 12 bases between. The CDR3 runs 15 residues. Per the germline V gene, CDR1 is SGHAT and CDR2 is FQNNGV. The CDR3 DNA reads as TGTGCCAGCAGCTTGATTCCTCCGCCCACAGATACGCAGTATTTT. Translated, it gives CASSLIPPPTDTQYF. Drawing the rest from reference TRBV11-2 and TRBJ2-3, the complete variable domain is EAGVAQSPRYKIIEKRQSVAFWCNPISGHATLYWYQQILGQGPKLLIQFQNNGVVDDSQLPKDRFSAERLKGVDSTLKIQPAKLEDSAVYLCASSLIPPPTDTQYFGPGTRLTVL.

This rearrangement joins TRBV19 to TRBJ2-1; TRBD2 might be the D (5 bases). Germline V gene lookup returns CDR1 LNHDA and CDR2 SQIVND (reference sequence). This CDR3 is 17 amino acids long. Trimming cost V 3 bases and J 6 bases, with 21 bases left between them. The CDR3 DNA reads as TGTGCCAGTAGTATCCACGGACTTGTCGGGATGGGCAATGAGCAGTTCTTC. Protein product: CASSIHGLVGMGNEQFF.